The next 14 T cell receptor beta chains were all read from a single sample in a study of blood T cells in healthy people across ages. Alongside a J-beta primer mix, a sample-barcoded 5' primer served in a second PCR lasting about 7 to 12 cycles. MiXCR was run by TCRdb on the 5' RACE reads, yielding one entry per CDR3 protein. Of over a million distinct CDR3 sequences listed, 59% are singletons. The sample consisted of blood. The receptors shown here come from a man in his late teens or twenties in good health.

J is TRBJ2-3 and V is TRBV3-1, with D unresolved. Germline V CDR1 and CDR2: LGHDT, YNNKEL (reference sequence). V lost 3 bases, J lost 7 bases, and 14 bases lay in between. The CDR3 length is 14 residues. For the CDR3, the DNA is TGTGCCAGCAGCCACACGGGCGTGGGCAATACGCAGTATTTT. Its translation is CASSHTGVGNTQYF.

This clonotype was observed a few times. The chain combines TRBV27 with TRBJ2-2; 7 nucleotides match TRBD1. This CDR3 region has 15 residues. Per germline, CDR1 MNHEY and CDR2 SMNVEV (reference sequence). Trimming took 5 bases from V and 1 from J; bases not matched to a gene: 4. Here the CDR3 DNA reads TGTGCCAGCAGTGCCGGGACAGTGAACACCGGGGAGCTGTTTTTT. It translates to CASSAGTVNTGELFF.

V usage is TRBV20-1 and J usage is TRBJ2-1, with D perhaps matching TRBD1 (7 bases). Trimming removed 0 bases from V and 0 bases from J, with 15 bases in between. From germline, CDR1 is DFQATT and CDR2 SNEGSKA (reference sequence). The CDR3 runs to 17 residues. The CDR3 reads CSARDLRGERSYNEQFF. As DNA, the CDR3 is TGCAGTGCTAGAGATCTCAGGGGGGAGCGCTCCTACAATGAGCAGTTCTTC.

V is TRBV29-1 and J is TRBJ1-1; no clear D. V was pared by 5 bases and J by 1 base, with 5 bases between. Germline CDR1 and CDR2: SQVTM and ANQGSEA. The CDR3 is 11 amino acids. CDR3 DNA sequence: TGCAGCGTTTACAGGAACACTGAAGCTTTCTTT. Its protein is CSVYRNTEAFF.

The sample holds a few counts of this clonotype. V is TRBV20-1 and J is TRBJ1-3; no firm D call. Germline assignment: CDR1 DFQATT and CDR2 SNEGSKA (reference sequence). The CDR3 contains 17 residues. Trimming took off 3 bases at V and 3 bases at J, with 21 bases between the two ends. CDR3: CSASPLDLGLDGNTIYF. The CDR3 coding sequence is TGCAGTGCTAGTCCCCTCGACCTGGGTCTAGATGGAAACACCATATATTTT.

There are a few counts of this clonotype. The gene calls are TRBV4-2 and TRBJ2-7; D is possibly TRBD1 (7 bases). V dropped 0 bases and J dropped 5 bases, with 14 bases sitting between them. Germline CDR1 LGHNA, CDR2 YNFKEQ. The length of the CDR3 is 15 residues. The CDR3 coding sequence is TGTGCCAGCAGCCAAGATGGGACAGCGGGCGACGAGCAGTACTTC. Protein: CASSQDGTAGDEQYF.

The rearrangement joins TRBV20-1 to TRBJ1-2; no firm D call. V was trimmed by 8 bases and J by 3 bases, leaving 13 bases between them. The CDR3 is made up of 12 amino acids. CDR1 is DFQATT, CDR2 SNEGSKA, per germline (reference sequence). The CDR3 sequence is CSIPRGYYGYTF. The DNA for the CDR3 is TGCAGTATCCCTCGGGGTTACTATGGCTACACCTTC.

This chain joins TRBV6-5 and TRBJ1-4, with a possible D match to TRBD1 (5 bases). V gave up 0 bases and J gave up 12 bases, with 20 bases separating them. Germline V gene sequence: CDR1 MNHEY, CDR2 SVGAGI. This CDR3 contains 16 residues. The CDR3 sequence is CASSYSFEGAQGQLFF. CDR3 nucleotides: TGTGCCAGCAGTTACTCGTTCGAAGGGGCCCAGGGTCAACTGTTTTTT.

The CDR3, as DNA: TGTGCCAGCAGGGCGGGACTAGCATTCTACAATGAGCAGTTCTTC. Translated, it gives CASRAGLAFYNEQFF. This sequence joins TRBV6-6 and TRBJ2-1; 9 bases align to TRBD2. The CDR3 extends over 15 amino acids. In germline, CDR1 is MNHNY, CDR2 SVGAGI (reference sequence). J gave up 3 bases and V 6 bases, and 6 bases lay outside the gene matches.

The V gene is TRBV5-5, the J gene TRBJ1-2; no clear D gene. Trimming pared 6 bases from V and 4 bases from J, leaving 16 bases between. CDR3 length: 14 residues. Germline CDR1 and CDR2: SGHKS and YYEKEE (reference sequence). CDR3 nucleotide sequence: TGTGCCAGCATCATGTCCCCTTCCCCCTATGGCTACACCTTC. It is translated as CASIMSPSPYGYTF.

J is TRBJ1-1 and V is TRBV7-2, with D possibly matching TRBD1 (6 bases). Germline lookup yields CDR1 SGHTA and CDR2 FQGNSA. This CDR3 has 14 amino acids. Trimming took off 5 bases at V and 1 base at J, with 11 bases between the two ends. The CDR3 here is CASSVLGQNTEAFF. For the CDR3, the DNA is TGTGCCAGCAGCGTCCTGGGACAGAACACTGAAGCTTTCTTT.

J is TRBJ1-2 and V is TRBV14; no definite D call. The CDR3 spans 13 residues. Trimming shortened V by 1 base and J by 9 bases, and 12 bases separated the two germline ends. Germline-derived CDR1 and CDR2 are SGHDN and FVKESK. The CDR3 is CASSQVDANRYTF. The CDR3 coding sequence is TGTGCCAGCAGCCAAGTGGACGCTAATCGCTACACCTTC. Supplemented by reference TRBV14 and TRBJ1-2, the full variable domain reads EAGVTQFPSHSVIEKGQTVTLRCDPISGHDNLYWYRRVMGKEIKFLLHFVKESKQDESGMPNNRFLAERTGGTYSTLKVQPAELEDSGVYFCASSQVDANRYTFGSGTRLTVV.

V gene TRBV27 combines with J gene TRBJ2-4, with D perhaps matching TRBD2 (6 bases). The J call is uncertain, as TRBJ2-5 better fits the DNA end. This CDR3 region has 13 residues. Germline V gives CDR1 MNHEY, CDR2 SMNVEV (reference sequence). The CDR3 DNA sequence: TGTGCCAGCGGTAGGACTACAAGAGAGACCCAGTACTTC. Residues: CASGRTTRETQYF.

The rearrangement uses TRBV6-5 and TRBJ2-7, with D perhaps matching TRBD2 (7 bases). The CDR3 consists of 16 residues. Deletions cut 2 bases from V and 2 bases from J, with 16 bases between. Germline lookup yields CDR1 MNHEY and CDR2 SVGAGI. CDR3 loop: CASSYLPRGATYEQYF. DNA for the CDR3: TGTGCCAGCAGTTACCTTCCACGGGGGGCCACCTACGAGCAGTACTTC.